This TCR beta chain was recorded in a study of blood T cell repertoires in COVID-19. Study background: Sites across the United States, Italy and Spain contributed samples from acute and convalescent COVID-19.

Authors' methods: Amplified reference gene primers provided the basis for estimating nucleated cell counts. This table comes from immunoSEQ multiplex PCR, and its TCRdb copy is limited to in-frame clones, with some not included. V, J and clone size are those of that table, while D and trimming were read from the DNA. This sample yields roughly 150,000 clones, of which 75% to 90% are seen a single time; over 12% belongs to the top ten. Looked up from germline, CDR1 is KGHDR and CDR2 is SFDVKD. The CDR3 covers 14 residues. Unmatched junction bases numbered 6, after V lost 4 bases and J lost 6 bases. The TCR was taken from a woman aged 40 to 50 with acute or convalescent COVID-19. V usage is TRBV24-1 and J usage is TRBJ2-5; TRBD1 aligns across 8 bases. The sample was peripheral blood. The CDR3 reads CATSDGGQEKTQYF. The DNA of the CDR3 is TGTGCCACCAGTGACGGGGGACAGGAAAAGACCCAGTACTTC.